What follows are 22 T cell receptor beta chains derived from one specimen sequenced in a study of T cells in Graves' hyperthyroidism and ophthalmopathy (dated by TCRdb to between 2018 and 2021). Libraries were prepared through multiplex PCR. This sample was sequenced with an Illumina HiSeq 2000. Amplification of TCR beta CDR3 regions was carried out from RNA transcripts. The TCR CDR3 was subjected to a first round of RT-PCR using the HTBI primer set and the Qiagen OneStep RT-PCR kit. TCRdb took the public reads, trimmed them with fastp at Q25, ran MiXCR for clone calling and kept in-frame beta chains. Each CDR3 protein appears once, grouped with its most common genes and DNA. The sample includes about 520,000 distinct CDR3 sequences, with less than 25% observed a single time. The ten largest make up 11% of the sample. Sequencing input: blood. These receptors all stem from a woman aged 25 to 45 with Graves' ophthalmopathy.

This clonotype was recorded many times. V usage is TRBV6-2 or TRBV6-3 and J usage is TRBJ2-5; TRBD2 aligns across 10 bases. Trimming cost V 0 bases and J 3 bases; bases outside gene matches: 7. This CDR3 has 17 residues. Germline V gene data show CDR1 as MNHEY and CDR2 as SVGEGT. The CDR3 region has the DNA TGTGCCAGCAGTTACTCCCCTAGCGGGGGTCTTAAAGAGACCCAGTACTTC. Translating it yields CASSYSPSGGLKETQYF.

This clonotype was detected many times. The V and J genes are TRBV20-1 and TRBJ2-5; D unresolved. The CDR3 loop spans 14 amino acids. In germline, CDR1 is DFQATT, CDR2 SNEGSKA (reference sequence). The V end was cut by 3 bases, the J end by 4 bases, with 15 bases between. The CDR3 DNA reads as TGCAGTGCTAGGACGGCGTACTTGGGAGAGACCCAGTACTTC. Protein: CSARTAYLGETQYF.

This clonotype appeared many times. This sequence joins TRBV10-3 and TRBJ1-2, with a weak D call TRBD1 (6 bases). The length of the CDR3 is 14 residues. In germline, CDR1 is ENHRY, CDR2 SYGVKD. V lost 2 bases to trimming and J lost 6 bases, with 13 bases between them. The CDR3: CAISEERDTDGYTF. The CDR3 nucleotides read TGTGCCATCAGTGAGGAAAGGGACACGGATGGCTACACCTTC.

The chain combines TRBV9 with TRBJ2-7; the D is unclear. CDR3 length: 11 residues. Trimming shortened V by 4 bases and J by 6 bases, and 8 bases separated the two germline ends. Germline assignment: CDR1 SGDLS and CDR2 YYNGEE. The CDR3 sequence: CASSLKSEQYF. The CDR3 DNA sequence: TGTGCCAGCAGCCTCAAGAGCGAGCAGTACTTC.

This clonotype was seen ten or more times. The gene calls are TRBV10-3 and TRBJ2-7; 8 nucleotides line up with TRBD2. The trim removed 4 bases at V and 7 bases at J, leaving 6 bases unmatched. This CDR3 is 13 amino acids long. Germline V lookup: CDR1 ENHRY, CDR2 SYGVKD. CDR3 residues: CAISVGTGGEQYF. The CDR3 DNA sequence: TGTGCCATCAGTGTCGGGACGGGAGGGGAGCAGTACTTC.

This clonotype was seen many times. V usage is TRBV29-1 and J usage is TRBJ2-2; 9 nucleotides match TRBD1. With V trimmed by 5 bases and J by 5 bases, 6 bases remained unmatched. The CDR3 spans 14 residues. The germline V gene encodes CDR1 SQVTM and CDR2 ANQGSEA. In nucleotides, the CDR3 is TGCAGCGTTTCACAGGGGGCGCTTACCGGGGAGCTGTTTTTT. Amino acid sequence: CSVSQGALTGELFF.

Concerning this clonotype: One base away lies a much larger clone, so this may be a sequencing read error. This chain uses TRBV2 with TRBJ1-1; D unclear. Germline V CDR1 and CDR2: SNHLY, FYNNEI. This CDR3 comprises 12 residues. CDR3 amino acids: CVSKVGNTEAFF. The DNA for the CDR3 is TGTGTCAGCAAGGTTGGTAACACTGAAGCTTTCTTT.

The CDR3 nucleotides are TGTGCCAGCAGCATGGGGGGCGGGGGCTCCTACGAGCAGTACTTC. Amino acids: CASSMGGGGSYEQYF. The chain combines TRBV6-4 with TRBJ2-7, with D possibly matching TRBD2 (7 bases). V was pared by 6 bases and J by 0 bases, with 15 bases between. This CDR3 comprises 15 residues. CDR1 is MRHNA and CDR2 is SNTAGT in the germline V gene.

This clonotype was seen ten or more times. V is TRBV11-2 and J is TRBJ2-2; 7 nucleotides line up with TRBD2. The CDR3 length is 16 residues. V lost 1 base, J lost 3 bases, and 5 bases stayed unmatched. Germline assignment: CDR1 SGHAT and CDR2 FQNNGV. CDR3 in amino acids: CASSLGLRGDTGELFF. CDR3 DNA sequence: TGTGCCAGCAGCTTAGGCCTCCGGGGGGACACCGGGGAGCTGTTTTTT.

In this sample, this clonotype turned up many times. The chain is built from TRBV7-9 and TRBJ1-1; D is uncertain. The germline V gene has CDR1 SEHNR and CDR2 FQNEAQ (reference sequence). The CDR3 extends over 14 amino acids. Trimming cost V 1 base and J 2 bases, with 8 bases left between them. In DNA, the CDR3 is TGTGCCAGCAGCTTAGGAATGAAAAACACTGAAGCTTTCTTT. Its protein product is CASSLGMKNTEAFF. The full variable domain, its missing parts supplied by reference TRBV7-9 and TRBJ1-1, is DTGVSQNPRHKITKRGQNVTFRCDPISEHNRLYWYRQTLGQGPEFLTYFQNEAQLEKSRLLSDRFSAERPKGSFSTLEIQRTEQGDSAMYLCASSLGMKNTEAFFGQGTRLTVV.

The table lists this clonotype with many counts. This chain connects TRBV6-5 to TRBJ1-1, with no clear D. Germline CDR1 and CDR2: MNHEY and SVGAGI. Trimming took off 6 bases at V and 1 base at J, with 6 bases between the two ends. This CDR3 comprises 12 residues. The CDR3 sequence is CASRSENTEAFF. DNA of the CDR3: TGTGCCAGCAGGTCAGAGAACACTGAAGCTTTCTTT.

There are a few counts of this clonotype. This chain links TRBV5-1 with TRBJ2-7; TRBD1 matches at 8 bases. The CDR3 has 15 amino acids. The J segment lost 2 bases and the V segment lost 3 bases, leaving 7 bases of the junction unmatched. Per germline, CDR1 SGHRS and CDR2 YFSETQ. Here the CDR3 DNA reads TGCGCCAGCAGCTCGGACCTACAGGGGGCCTACGAGCAGTACTTC. This encodes CASSSDLQGAYEQYF.

This clonotype has a count of ten or more. V gene TRBV28 combines with J gene TRBJ2-7, with D perhaps matching TRBD1 or TRBD2 (5 bases each). The CDR3 sequence is 14 residues long. The V end lost 6 bases, the J end lost 1 base, and 13 bases lay between the germline ends. Germline V lookup: CDR1 MDHEN, CDR2 SYDVKM. Here the CDR3 DNA reads TGTGCCAGCAGCCGGGAATCAGGGTCCTACGAGCAGTACTTC. This encodes CASSRESGSYEQYF.

This clonotype was counted between two and nine times. The gene calls are TRBV7-9 and TRBJ2-7; D remains unclear. Germline CDR1 and CDR2: SEHNR and FQNEAQ (reference sequence). The CDR3 sequence is 13 residues long. Trimming removed 5 bases from V and 6 bases from J, with 14 bases in between. CDR3 residues: CASSVDGPTEQYF. The CDR3 DNA is TGTGCCAGCAGCGTTGACGGGCCCACCGAGCAGTACTTC.

This clonotype was counted only a few times. The chain's CDR3 is CASSEGQGTDTQYF. CDR3 nucleotide sequence: TGTGCCAGCAGCGAGGGACAGGGCACAGATACGCAGTATTTT. The chain is built from TRBV6-2 or TRBV6-3 and TRBJ2-3, with 8 bases fitting TRBD1. The CDR3 length is 14 residues. After removal of 6 bases from V and 1 base from J, the junction contained 3 bases not matched to a gene. Germline V gene lookup returns CDR1 MNHEY and CDR2 SVGEGT.

This sequence joins TRBV6-1 and TRBJ1-1; TRBD1 matches 11 bases. The CDR3 runs 15 residues. Germline trimming cut 9 bases from V and 5 bases from J; bases unmatched to any gene: 11. Germline CDR1 reads MNHNS; CDR2 reads SASEGT. The CDR3 protein is CASYARTGGYTEAFF. CDR3 nucleotide sequence: TGTGCCAGTTACGCCCGGACAGGGGGCTATACTGAAGCTTTCTTT.

This chain joins TRBV4-3 and TRBJ1-1; D gene uncertain. There are 14 residues in the CDR3. Germline CDR1 and CDR2: LGHNA and YSLEER. Trimming took 4 bases from V and 0 from J, leaving 9 bases between them. In DNA, the CDR3 is TGCGCCAGCAGCCCCAGTTATATGAACACTGAAGCTTTCTTT. It specifies CASSPSYMNTEAFF.

This clonotype came up many times. The chain is built from TRBV9 and TRBJ2-3; D is undetermined. The CDR3 is 15 residues long. V shed 3 bases and J shed 2 bases, with 13 bases lying between them. Germline lookup yields CDR1 SGDLS and CDR2 YYNGEE. CDR3 coding DNA: TGTGCCAGCAGCGCCCAGCCCGACTTCACAGATACGCAGTATTTT. It translates to CASSAQPDFTDTQYF.

Here the CDR3 reads CASSGGQGRTEAFF. In DNA form, the CDR3 reads TGTGCCAGCAGCGGGGGACAGGGGCGCACTGAAGCTTTCTTT. The J gene is TRBJ1-1, the V gene TRBV12-3 or TRBV12-4; 10 bases fit TRBD1. The CDR3 sequence is 14 residues long. With 6 bases clipped from V and 4 bases from J, the junction kept 5 bases outside the gene matches.

This rearrangement joins TRBV12-3 or TRBV12-4 to TRBJ2-7; D gene ambiguous. The CDR3 runs 13 residues. V was shortened by 3 bases and J by 1 base, with 7 bases between the two germline ends. CDR3 in DNA: TGTGCCAGCAGTTTGACTTTTTCCTACGAGCAGTACTTC. Translated: CASSLTFSYEQYF.

This clonotype came up many times. The chain couples TRBV5-1 to TRBJ2-5; D is perhaps TRBD1 (5 bases). Germline assignment: CDR1 SGHRS and CDR2 YFSETQ. This CDR3 is built from 12 residues. Trimming took off 4 bases at V and 4 bases at J, with 8 bases between the two ends. CDR3 sequence (DNA): TGCGCCAGCAGCATTACAGGAGAGACCCAGTACTTC. Translated, it gives CASSITGETQYF.

This clonotype was seen ten or more times. V usage is TRBV11-1 and J usage is TRBJ1-1; no definite D call. Germline CDR1 is SGHAT and CDR2 is FQDESV (reference sequence). There are 17 residues in the CDR3. Trimming shortened V by 3 bases and J by 3 bases, and 20 bases separated the two germline ends. The CDR3 spells CASSFLQWPLSDTEAFF. As DNA, the CDR3 is TGTGCCAGCAGCTTCCTCCAGTGGCCACTTAGCGACACTGAAGCTTTCTTT. Combining the CDR3 with reference TRBV11-1 and TRBJ1-1 gives the whole variable domain EAEVAQSPRYKITEKSQAVAFWCDPISGHATLYWYRQILGQGPELLVQFQDESVVDDSQLPKDRFSAERLKGVDSTLKIQPAELGDSAMYLCASSFLQWPLSDTEAFFGQGTRLTVV.